The 15 T cell receptor beta chains reported below all come from one sample, sequenced in a study of T cell repertoires in ileal Crohn's disease (dated by TCRdb to about 2019). Read against the paper, the sample's time point label means: neoterminal ileum biopsy at postoperative endoscopy, about 6 months after surgery. Receptors were amplified or captured by the immunoSEQ multiplex PCR assay. What TCRdb holds here is the immuneACCESS table cut down to in-frame rearrangements. Part of the clones is not present; checked against another copy, under half of the missing clones reflect an unresolved V gene, and the others are unexplained. The sample table holds a few thousand clones, of which under 75% were seen once. The ten largest clones add up to approximately 31% of the sample. Source material: ileal tissue. The receptors come from an adult with Crohn's disease.

The chain recombines TRBV5-3 with TRBJ1-5, with 10 positions matching TRBD1. TRBV5-3 is annotated as an ORF whose role is uncertain. V trimming: 4 bases; J trimming: 3 bases; junction bases outside the gene matches: 10. There are 17 residues in the CDR3. CDR3 sequence: CARSITRDRGLNQPQHF. CDR3 nucleotide sequence: TGTGCCAGAAGCATAACCAGGGACAGGGGTCTCAATCAGCCCCAGCATTTT.

This clone is categorized as medium-sized (0.01 to 0.1%). V gene TRBV10-1 combines with J gene TRBJ2-7; 10 bases align to TRBD2. J gave up 1 base and V 4 bases, and 10 bases lay outside the gene matches. Per the germline V gene, CDR1 is WNHNN and CDR2 is SYGVQD (reference sequence). This CDR3 is 17 amino acids long. The CDR3 is CASSGPPTSGLSYEQYF. The CDR3 DNA follows: TGCGCCAGCAGTGGACCCCCGACTAGCGGGCTTTCCTACGAGCAGTACTTC.

This clone showed up just a few times. This chain uses TRBV2 with TRBJ2-1; 9 nucleotides match TRBD1. This CDR3 is 13 amino acids long. With V trimmed by 4 bases and J by 9 bases, 4 bases remained unmatched. Looked up from germline, CDR1 is SNHLY and CDR2 is FYNNEI. This CDR3 reads CASSGRQGGEQFF. The CDR3 DNA sequence: TGTGCCAGCAGTGGCCGACAGGGGGGTGAGCAGTTCTTC.

This chain uses TRBV7-9 with TRBJ2-1, with D possibly TRBD1 on 6 matching bases. CDR3 size: 16 residues. V dropped 5 bases and J dropped 2 bases, with 16 bases sitting between them. CDR1 and CDR2 (germline): SEHNR, FQNEAQ (reference sequence). As DNA, the CDR3 is TGTGCCAGCAGCCCACTCGGGACACAACCCTACAATGAGCAGTTCTTC. Translation gives CASSPLGTQPYNEQFF.

V gene TRBV4-1 combines with J gene TRBJ2-1; perhaps TRBD2 as D (5 bases). CDR1 and CDR2 (germline): MGHRA, YSYEKL. V lost 3 bases to trimming and J lost 12 bases, with 15 bases between them. The CDR3 is 13 amino acids. CDR3 DNA: TGCGCCAGCAGCCATCCCCCATCGACTACGCAGTTCTTC. Encoded protein: CASSHPPSTTQFF.

The V gene is TRBV5-6, the J gene TRBJ2-7; 10 positions agree with TRBD2. This CDR3 has 15 residues. The V gene end was trimmed by 4 bases and the J gene end by 4 bases; junction bases not matched to a gene: 8. Germline-derived CDR1 and CDR2 are SGHDT and YYEEEE. CDR3 coding DNA: TGTGCCAGCAGCGGCGTGTTGACTAGCGGGTACGAGCAGTACGTC. It specifies CASSGVLTSGYEQYV.

This clone was seen a single time. The chain is built from TRBV6-5 and TRBJ1-4; maybe TRBD1 (6 bases). Germline assignment: CDR1 MNHEY and CDR2 SVGAGI. Trimming left V 6 bases short and J 6 bases short, with 14 bases between. The CDR3 loop spans 14 amino acids. CDR3 in amino acids: CASSPTGTHEKLFF. In nucleotides, the CDR3 is TGTGCCAGCAGCCCAACAGGGACCCATGAAAAACTGTTTTTT.

In this sample, this clone turned up a few times. V usage is TRBV9 and J usage is TRBJ2-7; tentative D call: TRBD2 (6 bases). Germline CDR1 is SGDLS and CDR2 is YYNGEE. Trimming removed 3 bases at V and 3 bases at J, with 10 bases between. This CDR3 spans 13 amino acids. DNA for the CDR3: TGTGCCAGCAGCGCAGCCGGGAGCTACGAGCAGTACTTC. This translates into CASSAAGSYEQYF. The full variable domain, in which reference TRBV9 and TRBJ2-7 provide the parts outside the CDR3, is DSGVTQTPKHLITATGQRVTLRCSPRSGDLSVYWYQQSLDQGLQFLIQYYNGEERAKGNILERFSAQQFPDLHSELNLSSLELGDSALYFCASSAAGSYEQYFGPGTRLTVT.

This clone has just one count. The rearrangement links TRBV19 to TRBJ2-7, with a tentative D call TRBD2 (5 bases). From germline, CDR1 is LNHDA and CDR2 SQIVND (reference sequence). Trimming stripped 3 bases from V and 3 bases from J, with 9 bases between. This CDR3 has 13 residues. This CDR3 reads CASSISRGYEQYF. CDR3 nucleotide sequence: TGTGCCAGTAGTATTTCCCGGGGCTACGAGCAGTACTTC.

The genes are TRBV5-6 and TRBJ1-4; maybe TRBD1 (6 bases). CDR1 is SGHDT and CDR2 is YYEEEE in the germline V gene. The length of the CDR3 is 15 residues. V lost 0 bases to trimming and J lost 7 bases, with 13 bases between them. CDR3 loop: CASSLGTGWGEKLFF. CDR3 bases: TGTGCCAGCAGCTTGGGTACAGGGTGGGGTGAAAAACTGTTTTTT. Looking up the rest from reference TRBV5-6 and TRBJ1-4 gives the full variable domain: DAGVTQSPTHLIKTRGQQVTLRCSPKSGHDTVSWYQQALGQGPQFIFQYYEEEERQRGNFPDRFSGHQFPNYSSELNVNALLLGDSALYLCASSLGTGWGEKLFFGSGTQLSVL.

The chain links TRBV27 to TRBJ1-2; 10 bases line up with TRBD1. The germline CDR1 and CDR2 sequences are MNHEY and SMNVEV (reference sequence). The V gene end was trimmed by 3 bases and the J gene end by 7 bases; junction bases not matched to a gene: 5. The CDR3 has 14 amino acids. CDR3 DNA: TGTGCCAGCAGTTTCCGGGACAGGGGTCCTGGCTACACCTTC. Translation gives CASSFRDRGPGYTF.

The CDR3 reads CASSLAGTSGYNEQFF. CDR3 DNA sequence: TGTGCCAGCAGCTTGGCTGGGACTAGCGGATACAATGAGCAGTTCTTC. The chain recombines TRBV5-4 with TRBJ2-1, with TRBD2 matching 11 bases. The germline CDR1 and CDR2 sequences are SGHNT and YYREEE (reference sequence). V trimming: 0 bases; J trimming: 4 bases; junction bases outside the gene matches: 3. This CDR3 has 16 residues.

This chain joins TRBV7-9 and TRBJ1-4; TRBD1 agrees at 7 bases. This CDR3 comprises 14 residues. With 4 bases clipped from V and 8 bases from J, the junction kept 7 bases outside the gene matches. Germline CDR1 and CDR2: SEHNR and FQNEAQ (reference sequence). The CDR3, as DNA: TGTGCCAGCAGCTCCCGACAGGGTAACGAAAAACTGTTTTTT. Amino acid sequence: CASSSRQGNEKLFF.

The V gene is TRBV27, the J gene TRBJ1-5; no firm D call. The V and J ends lost 2 bases and 3 bases respectively, with 11 bases between them. CDR1 MNHEY and CDR2 SMNVEV come from the germline V gene (reference sequence). The CDR3 sequence is 15 residues long. CDR3 region: CASSLAGRANQPQHF. The CDR3 coding sequence is TGTGCCAGCAGTTTAGCGGGGAGGGCCAATCAGCCCCAGCATTTT.

The V gene is TRBV4-3, the J gene TRBJ2-1; a possible D gene is TRBD2 (6 bases). V was trimmed by 0 bases and J by 8 bases, leaving 20 bases between them. The CDR3 is made up of 17 amino acids. The germline CDR1 and CDR2 sequences are LGHNA and YSLEER. The CDR3 coding sequence is TGCGCCAGCAGCCAAGATGGGGAGTGGGCTAGCGTCGATGAGCAGTTCTTC. This gives the protein CASSQDGEWASVDEQFF.